Listed here are 22 T cell receptor beta chains from one sample, sequenced in a study of cytomegalovirus exposure and HLA in healthy donors. With 60 Vbeta and 13 Jbeta primers, the PCR was carried out. The protocol was immunoSEQ multiplex PCR, while the TCRdb copy is restricted to in-frame clones and leaves out a portion. The sample lists nearly 300,000 clones; 86% were seen once. Sequenced input: PBMCs. Source of these receptors: a man between 35 and 55 years old in good health and CMV-seropositive.

The chain has TRBV13 and TRBJ2-3; TRBD2 matches 10 bases. Germline values: CDR1 PRHDT, CDR2 FYEKMQ (reference sequence). The CDR3 is made up of 15 amino acids. The V and J ends lost 3 bases and 4 bases, in that order; junction bases with no gene match: 4. CDR3 DNA: TGTGCCAGCAGCTTCCTAGCGGGAGCGGCAGATACGCAGTATTTT. Translating it yields CASSFLAGAADTQYF.

V and J are TRBV29-1 and TRBJ1-1; D call uncertain. Germline values: CDR1 SQVTM, CDR2 ANQGSEA. The CDR3 consists of 14 residues. V dropped 3 bases and J dropped 1 base, with 12 bases sitting between them. The CDR3 region has the DNA TGCAGCGTTGATCCCAGGACTTGGAACACTGAAGCTTTCTTT. Its protein product is CSVDPRTWNTEAFF.

The genes are TRBV27 and TRBJ2-1; 14 bases map to TRBD2. The V gene end was trimmed by 6 bases and the J gene end by 10 bases; junction bases not matched to a gene: 17. The germline V gene encodes CDR1 MNHEY and CDR2 SMNVEV (reference sequence). The CDR3 loop spans 18 amino acids. CDR3 in DNA: TGTGCCAGCAGCACCGGAAACGGACTAGCGGGAGGTACTAAAGAGCAGTTCTTC. Translation: CASSTGNGLAGGTKEQFF.

This clone was counted only a few times. This rearrangement joins TRBV5-4 to TRBJ2-7; D is possibly TRBD1 (6 bases). Germline V gene lookup returns CDR1 SGHNT and CDR2 YYREEE (reference sequence). The CDR3 loop spans 12 amino acids. Trimming left V 5 bases short and J 3 bases short, with 9 bases between. Here the CDR3 reads CASSRTDYEQYF. As DNA, the CDR3 is TGTGCCAGCAGTCGGACAGACTACGAGCAGTACTTC.

The genes are TRBV19 and TRBJ1-2; 9 bases match TRBD1. CDR1 and CDR2 (germline): LNHDA, SQIVND (reference sequence). The CDR3 runs to 14 residues. After removal of 7 bases from V and 8 bases from J, the junction contained 11 bases not matched to a gene. CDR3 in DNA: TGTGCCAGTAAATTGGGACAGGGTAGTTGGGGCTACACCTTC. Its translation is CASKLGQGSWGYTF.

The DNA of the CDR3 is TGTGCCAGCAGCCCGGGCCAGGGGTTAGAGCAGTACTTC. Residues: CASSPGQGLEQYF. This chain uses TRBV7-9 with TRBJ2-7; TRBD1 might be the D (6 bases). Per the germline V gene, CDR1 is SEHNR and CDR2 is FQNEAQ (reference sequence). CDR3 length: 13 amino acids. V was trimmed by 5 bases and J by 7 bases, leaving 15 bases between them.

V is TRBV2 and J is TRBJ2-3; perhaps TRBD1 as D (5 bases). From germline, CDR1 is SNHLY and CDR2 FYNNEI. The CDR3 extends over 15 amino acids. V was pared by 1 base and J by 6 bases, with 14 bases between. CDR3 in amino acids: CASSEGTGVIDTQYF. CDR3 in DNA: TGTGCCAGCAGTGAAGGTACAGGAGTAATCGATACGCAGTATTTT.

This sequence joins TRBV29-1 and TRBJ2-5, with 7 bases that match TRBD2. J gave up 2 bases and V 7 bases, and 7 bases lay outside the gene matches. The CDR3 length is 13 residues. Germline lookup yields CDR1 SQVTM and CDR2 ANQGSEA. CDR3 loop: CSASGGWQETQYF. The CDR3 nucleotides are TGCAGCGCCTCGGGGGGATGGCAAGAGACCCAGTACTTC.

The chain links TRBV7-9 to TRBJ1-4, with 9 bases identical to TRBD1. V was pared by 6 bases and J by 4 bases, with 9 bases of the junction left unmatched. Germline CDR1 reads SEHNR; CDR2 reads FQNEAQ (reference sequence). This CDR3 is built from 16 residues. The CDR3 protein is CASSSDRGSYNEKLFF. CDR3 nucleotide sequence: TGTGCCAGCAGTTCAGACAGGGGGTCCTATAATGAAAAACTGTTTTTT.

Notes on this clone: Compared with germline, one end of the junction differs, possibly owing to a read error. The V call is TRBV29-1, the J call TRBJ2-1, with 8 bases matching TRBD1. This CDR3 is 13 amino acids long. From germline, CDR1 is SQVTM and CDR2 ANQGSEA. Here the CDR3 DNA reads TGCACCGTTCGGGACAGGATTCCCAATGAGCAGTTCTTC. This translates into CTVRDRIPNEQFF.

The chain links TRBV5-4 to TRBJ1-4; D is ambiguous. This CDR3 has 13 amino acids. Deletions cut 6 bases from V and 10 bases from J, with 16 bases between. CDR1 and CDR2 (germline): SGHNT, YYREEE (reference sequence). The CDR3 reads CASNPEALGKLFF. The DNA for the CDR3 is TGTGCCAGCAACCCGGAGGCCCTTGGAAAACTGTTTTTT.

This clone was counted a few times. The V gene is TRBV5-6, the J gene TRBJ1-2; 9 nucleotides agree with TRBD1. The CDR3 spans 14 residues. Germline V lookup: CDR1 SGHDT, CDR2 YYEEEE. V shed 4 bases, J shed 8 bases, and the junction held 9 bases outside the gene matches. CDR3 protein: CASSRGQGRVGYTF. The CDR3 DNA reads TGTGCCAGCAGCCGGGGACAGGGTAGGGTAGGCTACACCTTC.

This rearrangement joins TRBV18 to TRBJ2-5, with D possibly matching TRBD2 (5 bases). The V end was cut by 2 bases, the J end by 5 bases, with 18 bases between. Looked up from germline, CDR1 is KGHSH and CDR2 is LQKENI. The CDR3 runs to 16 residues. The CDR3 nucleotides are TGTGCCAGCTCACCAGCCGTAAGGGAGAAGGCGGAGACCCAGTACTTC. As protein: CASSPAVREKAETQYF.

V usage is TRBV2 and J usage is TRBJ2-2, with 12 bases aligning to TRBD2. CDR1 and CDR2 (germline): SNHLY, FYNNEI. The CDR3 contains 15 residues. J lost 7 bases, V lost 6 bases, and 6 bases had no gene match. CDR3 in DNA: TGTGCCAGCAGGGAACTAGCGGGAGGACTCGGGGAGCTGTTTTTT. Its protein is CASRELAGGLGELFF.

The sample holds a few counts of this clone. V is TRBV29-1 and J is TRBJ2-7; 7 bases fit TRBD2. With 4 bases clipped from V and 4 bases from J, the junction kept 10 bases outside the gene matches. The CDR3 contains 14 residues. Germline V gene data show CDR1 as SQVTM and CDR2 as ANQGSEA. The CDR3 loop is CSVVGGGSFYEQYF. CDR3 nucleotide sequence: TGCAGCGTTGTGGGGGGAGGGAGTTTTTACGAGCAGTACTTC.

V usage is TRBV7-9 and J usage is TRBJ1-4; D may be TRBD1 (5 bases). CDR1 SEHNR and CDR2 FQNEAQ come from the germline V gene (reference sequence). The CDR3 totals 14 residues. The ends were cut back, 5 bases at V and 11 bases at J, with 18 bases in the middle. CDR3 DNA: TGTGCCAGCAGCGCGAGGACATCCTCCCCGAAACTGTTTTTT. This codes for CASSARTSSPKLFF.

The gene calls are TRBV11-2 and TRBJ1-2, with D perhaps TRBD1 (6 bases). The CDR3 is made up of 12 amino acids. CDR1 is SGHAT and CDR2 is FQNNGV in the germline V gene. V lost 5 bases, J lost 8 bases, and 12 bases lay in between. CDR3 amino acids: CASSHGQQGYTF. Written as DNA, the CDR3 is TGTGCCAGCAGCCACGGACAGCAGGGCTACACCTTC.

J is TRBJ1-1 and V is TRBV4-3; perhaps TRBD1 as D (5 bases). The CDR3 is 15 residues long. The V gene lost 3 bases and the J gene lost 5 bases, with 16 bases spanning the gap. Germline-derived CDR1 and CDR2 are LGHNA and YSLEER. The chain's CDR3 is CASSHIGGERTEAFF. CDR3 bases: TGCGCCAGCAGCCACATCGGAGGGGAAAGAACTGAAGCTTTCTTT.

Of note for this clone: This sample also contains other DNA sequences that code for the same CDR3. The chain is built from TRBV10-3 and TRBJ2-7, with a possible D match to TRBD1 (5 bases). The CDR3 is 12 amino acids. Deletions cut 9 bases from V and 0 bases from J, with 9 bases between. From germline, CDR1 is ENHRY and CDR2 SYGVKD. DNA of the CDR3: TGTGCCATTGGGGCTTCCTCCTACGAGCAGTACTTC. Translated, it gives CAIGASSYEQYF.

The genes are TRBV13 and TRBJ2-1, with 15 bases matching TRBD2. From germline, CDR1 is PRHDT and CDR2 FYEKMQ (reference sequence). The junction had 10 bases not matched to a gene; V was cut back by 5 bases and J by 8 bases. The CDR3 is 17 amino acids. The CDR3 loop is CASSAHWTSGRADEQFF. CDR3 coding DNA: TGTGCCAGCAGCGCACACTGGACTAGCGGGAGGGCCGATGAGCAGTTCTTC.

The chain has TRBV28 and TRBJ2-7, with 11 bases aligning to TRBD2. Germline values: CDR1 MDHEN, CDR2 SYDVKM. The CDR3 consists of 14 residues. After removal of 6 bases from V and 4 bases from J, the junction contained 5 bases not matched to a gene. The CDR3 bases are TGTGCCAGCAGGCTAGCGGGAGGTCGGTACGAGCAGTACTTC. Protein product: CASRLAGGRYEQYF.

V and J are TRBV5-1 and TRBJ2-3; D is ambiguous. The CDR3 sequence is 15 residues long. V dropped 0 bases and J dropped 2 bases, with 10 bases sitting between them. Germline V CDR1 and CDR2: SGHRS, YFSETQ. The CDR3 loop is CASSLAGVLTDTQYF. CDR3 bases: TGCGCCAGCAGCTTGGCCGGAGTACTCACAGATACGCAGTATTTT. The entire variable domain, with the rest obtained from reference TRBV5-1 and TRBJ2-3, is as follows: KAGVTQTPRYLIKTRGQQVTLSCSPISGHRSVSWYQQTPGQGLQFLFEYFSETQRNKGNFPGRFSGRQFSNSRSEMNVSTLELGDSALYLCASSLAGVLTDTQYFGPGTRLTVL.